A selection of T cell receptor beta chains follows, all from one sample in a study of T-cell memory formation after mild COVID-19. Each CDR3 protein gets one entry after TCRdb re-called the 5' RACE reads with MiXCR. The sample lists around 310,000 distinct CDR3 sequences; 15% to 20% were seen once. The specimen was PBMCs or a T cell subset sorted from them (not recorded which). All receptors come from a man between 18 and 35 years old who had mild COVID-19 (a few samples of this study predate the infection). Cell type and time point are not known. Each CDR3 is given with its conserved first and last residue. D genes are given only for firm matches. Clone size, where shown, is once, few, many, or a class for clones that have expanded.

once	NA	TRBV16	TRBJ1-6	CASSRQGTYNSPLHF	TGTGCCAGCAGTCGTCAGGGGACCTATAATTCACCCCTCCACTTT
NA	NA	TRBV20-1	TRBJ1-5	CSARASTGNQPQHF	TGCAGTGCTAGAGCCTCCACGGGAAATCAGCCCCAGCATTTT
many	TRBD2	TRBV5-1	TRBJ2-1	CASSAFTSGAGNEQFF	TGCGCCAGCAGCGCCTTCACTAGCGGGGCTGGAAATGAGCAGTTCTTC
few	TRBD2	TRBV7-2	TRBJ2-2	CASIPTSGTGELFF	TGTGCCAGCATCCCGACTAGCGGCACCGGGGAGCTGTTTTTT
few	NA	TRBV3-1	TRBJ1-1	CASSHARGVFGAFF	TGTGCCAGCAGCCATGCGAGGGGGGTTTTTGGTGCTTTCTTT
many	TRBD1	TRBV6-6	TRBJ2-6	CASRGTGRAGANVLTF	TGTGCCAGCAGGGGGACAGGGAGGGCTGGGGCCAACGTCCTGACTTTC
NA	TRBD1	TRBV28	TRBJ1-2	CASSFEQGDVYGYTF	TGTGCCAGCAGTTTCGAACAGGGGGATGTCTATGGCTACACCTTC
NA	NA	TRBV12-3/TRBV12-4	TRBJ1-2	CASSRGGRTNYGYTF	TGTGCCAGCAGTCGTGGGGGCAGAACTAACTATGGCTACACCTTC
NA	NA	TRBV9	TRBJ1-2	CASSARDGYTF	TGTGCCAGCAGCGCCCGGGACGGCTACACCTTC
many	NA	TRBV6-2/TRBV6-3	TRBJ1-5	CASSSPREINQPQHF	TGTGCCAGCAGTTCCCCCCGGGAGATCAATCAGCCCCAGCATTTT
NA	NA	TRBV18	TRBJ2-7	CASSPVHGSSYEQYF	TGTGCCAGCTCACCGGTACATGGGAGCTCCTACGAGCAGTACTTC
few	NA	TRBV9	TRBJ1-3	CASSPGPVSGNTIYF	TGTGCCAGCAGCCCCGGACCTGTCTCCGGAAACACCATATATTTT
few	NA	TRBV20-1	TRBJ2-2	CSATRSGAVSGELFF	TGCAGTGCTACCAGATCCGGGGCCGTATCCGGGGAGCTGTTTTTT
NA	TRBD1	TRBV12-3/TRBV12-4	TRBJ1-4	CASSRQGDKREKLFF	TGTGCCAGCAGTAGACAGGGGGATAAGCGTGAAAAACTGTTTTTT
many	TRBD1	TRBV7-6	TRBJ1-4	CASTSGQGKEKLFF	TGTGCCAGCACCTCGGGACAGGGAAAAGAAAAACTGTTTTTT
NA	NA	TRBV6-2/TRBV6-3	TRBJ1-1	CASSYEGTGMNTEAFF	TGTGCCAGCAGTTACGAAGGGACTGGGATGAACACTGAAGCTTTCTTT
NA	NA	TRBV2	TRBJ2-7	CARDRLPAHEQYF	TGTGCCAGGGACAGACTTCCAGCCCACGAGCAGTACTTC
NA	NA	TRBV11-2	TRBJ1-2	CASSRPTEYNYGYTF	TGTGCCAGCAGCCGCCCGACGGAGTATAACTATGGCTACACCTTC
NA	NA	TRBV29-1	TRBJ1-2	CSVEQSYGYTF	TGCAGCGTTGAACAGTCGTATGGCTACACCTTC
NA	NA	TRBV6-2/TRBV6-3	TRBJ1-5	CASSYTGLGNQPQHF	TGTGCCAGCAGTTACACAGGGCTGGGCAATCAGCCCCAGCATTTT
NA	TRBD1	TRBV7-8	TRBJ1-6	CASSLGQGRGPLHF	TGTGCCAGCAGCTTAGGACAGGGGAGGGGACCCCTCCACTTT
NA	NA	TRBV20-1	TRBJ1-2	CSATRGRDGYTF	TGCAGTGCCACAAGAGGCAGGGATGGCTACACCTTC
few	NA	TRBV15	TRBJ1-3	CATSRPNRDTIYF	TGTGCCACCAGCAGACCAAACAGGGACACCATATATTTT
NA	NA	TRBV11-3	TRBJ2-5	CASSSSPGQETQYF	TGTGCCAGCAGCTCCAGTCCAGGACAAGAGACCCAGTACTTC
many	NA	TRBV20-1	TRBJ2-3	CSARDHLASSAGPYF	TGCAGTGCTAGAGATCACCTAGCGTCCTCAGCCGGTCCGTATTTT
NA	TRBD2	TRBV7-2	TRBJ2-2	CASSLAPLAGYTGELFF	TGTGCCAGCAGCTTAGCCCCACTAGCGGGGTACACCGGGGAGCTGTTTTTT
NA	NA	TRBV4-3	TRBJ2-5	CASSQTTLETQYF	TGCGCCAGCAGCCAGACCACTCTGGAGACCCAGTACTTC
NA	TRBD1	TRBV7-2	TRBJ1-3	CASRRTGGISGNTIYF	TGTGCCAGCAGACGGACAGGGGGAATATCTGGAAACACCATATATTTT
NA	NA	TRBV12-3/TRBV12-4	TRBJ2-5	CASSLLLGLTGTQETQYF	TGTGCCAGCAGTTTGCTCCTCGGGCTGACCGGGACCCAAGAGACCCAGTACTTC
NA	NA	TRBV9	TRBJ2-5	CARVCVTDEETQYF	TGTGCCCGGGTGTGTGTGACGGATGAAGAGACCCAGTACTTC
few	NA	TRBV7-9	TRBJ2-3	CASTPTMDLAEGGDTQYF	TGTGCCAGCACGCCCACAATGGATTTGGCAGAAGGGGGAGATACGCAGTATTTT
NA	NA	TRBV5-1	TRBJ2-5	CASSPSAPETQYF	TGCGCCAGCAGCCCGTCCGCCCCAGAGACCCAGTACTTC
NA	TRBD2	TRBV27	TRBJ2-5	CASSSPTSGVETQYF	TGTGCCAGCAGTTCCCCGACTAGCGGGGTAGAGACCCAGTACTTC
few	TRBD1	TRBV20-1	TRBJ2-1	CSAWDRGNEQFF	TGCAGTGCCTGGGACAGGGGGAATGAGCAGTTCTTC
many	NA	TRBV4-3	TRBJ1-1	CASSQVQGSTEAFF	TGCGCCAGCAGCCAAGTACAGGGAAGCACTGAAGCTTTCTTT
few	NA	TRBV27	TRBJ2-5	CASRLGGYETQYF	TGTGCCAGCAGACTGGGGGGTTATGAGACCCAGTACTTC
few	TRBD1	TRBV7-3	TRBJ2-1	CASSSPTGTASYNEQFF	TGTGCCAGCAGCTCCCCAACCGGGACAGCCTCCTACAATGAGCAGTTCTTC
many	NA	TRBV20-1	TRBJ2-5	CSASRGQGLGTQYF	TGCAGTGCTAGCCGGGGACAAGGGTTGGGGACCCAGTACTTC
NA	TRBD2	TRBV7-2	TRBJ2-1	CASSASGVNEQFF	TGTGCCAGCAGCGCCAGCGGGGTCAATGAGCAGTTCTTC
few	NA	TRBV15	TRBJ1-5	CATSREPRDQPQHF	TGTGCCACCAGCAGAGAACCGAGGGATCAGCCCCAGCATTTT